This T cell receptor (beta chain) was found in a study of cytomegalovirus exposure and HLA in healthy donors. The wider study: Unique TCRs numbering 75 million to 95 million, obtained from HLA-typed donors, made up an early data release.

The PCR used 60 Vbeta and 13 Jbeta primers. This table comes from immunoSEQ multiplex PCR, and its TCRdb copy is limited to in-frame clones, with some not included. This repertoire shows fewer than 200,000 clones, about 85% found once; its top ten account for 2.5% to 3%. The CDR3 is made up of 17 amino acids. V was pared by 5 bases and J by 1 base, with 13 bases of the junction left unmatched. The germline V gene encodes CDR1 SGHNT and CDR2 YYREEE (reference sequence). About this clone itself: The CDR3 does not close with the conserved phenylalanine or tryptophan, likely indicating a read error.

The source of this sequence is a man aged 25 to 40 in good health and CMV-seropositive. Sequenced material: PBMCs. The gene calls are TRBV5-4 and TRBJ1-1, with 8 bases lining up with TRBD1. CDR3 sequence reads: CASSMMAGGWRNTEAFS. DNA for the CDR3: TGTGCCAGCAGTATGATGGCAGGGGGCTGGAGGAACACTGAAGCTTTCTCT.